This T cell receptor (beta chain) was retrieved from a study of cytomegalovirus exposure and HLA in healthy donors (dated by TCRdb to about 2017). In terms of the full investigation: According to an earlier analysis of 587 of the donors, some 180 million T cells yielded approximately 120 million unique TCR beta sequences and approximately 280 Gb of sequence data. Roughly 5 DR-DQ haplotypes were treated as single units for association and clustering because of strong linkage in the cohort. To predict cytomegalovirus infection status, the study combined high-throughput TCR immunosequencing, statistical association of individual TCRs with disease status, and machine learning. Donor age, sex, ethnicity and CMV serostatus were compiled together with the repertoire data. About 300 gigabases of sequencing data and around 87 million unique TCR sequences were included in an early release covering about 700 HLA-typed donors. Rather than drawing on any new phenotypic data, the later analysis identified candidate immune exposures from TCR beta sequences and the way those sequences occurred across donors. Class I and class II HLA loci were covered by the typing at four-digit resolution. All discovery cohort repertoires had been generated using a single sequencing platform. Using immunosequencing, the study profiled T cell repertoires from around 670 subjects and related those repertoires to cytomegalovirus serostatus. In a later genetic analysis, genome-wide SNP genotypes for about 55% of the 666 donors were used, and that subset was treated as a discovery cohort. Across 398 genotyped donors of the cohort, an average of approximately 220,000 unique TCR beta nucleotide sequences per donor were sequenced, and 15% to 20% of those sequences were non-productive. In addition to the first cohort of approximately 650 subjects, a separate validation cohort of over 90 different subjects was used. Of the 398 genotyped donors, 80% to 90% were placed in the genetic ancestry cluster associated with self-reported Caucasian donors. Typing coverage differed by locus: A, B, C, DRB1 and DQB1 were typed in about 629-630 donors, DQA1 in 500 to 550, DPA1 in 600 to 610, and DPB1 in about 450. The study aimed to test whether cataloging public T cell receptors could reveal signatures of past pathogen exposure. A later analysis re-examined previously published TCR beta repertoires from roughly 720 donors and added high-resolution HLA genotyping to investigate patterns of TCR occurrence. In an earlier analysis of more than 550 of the donors, high-throughput TCR beta sequencing was used to judge whether each TCR beta V gene segment behaved as functional or pseudogenic.

What the authors observed across the whole study: A further reported finding was that TCR beta sequences accurately predicted the HLA-A and HLA-B alleles for most subjects in the first cohort. Specific HLA alleles were associated with 15,000 to 20,000 TCR beta sequences at a false discovery rate of 0.05 in a later analysis. The study listed over 150 TCR beta chains as associated with cytomegalovirus. A later genetic analysis associated a missense DCLRE1C variant with V-gene and J-gene trimming of TCR beta chains, and an independent cohort replicated the association. In a later analysis, TCR association rates were found to vary across HLA loci, with the most associated TCRs seen for DRB1 alleles and the fewest for HLA-C alleles. Strong co-occurrence of HLA alleles, especially DR and DQ, made assigning TCR associations to individual alleles difficult. The earlier analysis of almost 600 of the donors excluded seventeen rarely observed V segments, including chromosome 9 orphons, because counts were too low. In a later analysis, HLA-associated TCR beta chains were found to be more clonally expanded and to have lower generation probabilities than equally common non-associated chains. Cytomegalovirus status was reported to be diagnosed by the classifier with high specificity and sensitivity in both the original and validation cohorts. According to a later analysis, most CMV-associated TCR beta chains appeared to be HLA-restricted, and the HLA associations seemed to be driven largely by CMV exposure. Roughly uniform sequencing depth across donors was assumed in presence/absence analyses, although this assumption may not hold. While some public TCRs were present in many individuals, most TCR sequences turned up only very rarely across donors. The authors suggested that the approach could potentially be generalized to other disease states and immunological phenotypes. Three of the identified cytomegalovirus-associated TCR beta chains were confirmed in vitro to be specific for cytomegalovirus antigens. A later genetic analysis reported fewer N-insertions in productive TCRs among donors in an Asian-associated ancestry cluster than the roughly 700-donor mean. Only TCR beta chains were sequenced in this cohort, and the absence of alpha or paired-chain data limited detectable features. Linkage disequilibrium might explain the correlated functional status among segregating V segments, but an unknown experimental factor could not be ruled out. HLA typing was unavailable for some donors at each locus, so association tests used only the typed subset. Some IMGT-functional V segments, including TRBV6-2 and TRBV6-3, could not be told apart with the 87-base-pair reads, so those segments were excluded. According to a later analysis, parvovirus B19, influenza, CMV and Epstein-Barr virus appeared linked to several top co-occurrence clusters. In an earlier analysis of some 550 of the donors, most TCR beta V segments were observed in productive rearrangements about 90% or about 30% of the time, broadly matching IMGT annotations. A cluster of highly shared sequence variants was judged likely to be a technical artifact of the sequencing pipeline. CMV serostatus was the only immune exposure information available for the cohort.

The library was produced with the immunoSEQ multiplex PCR assay. A mixture of 60 forward primers for TCR Vbeta segments and 13 reverse primers for TCR Jbeta segments was used in the multiplex PCR. The CDR3 region of rearranged TCR beta genes was amplified from genomic DNA by a multiplex PCR assay. The Illumina HiSeq System was used to sequence the amplified TCR beta libraries as 87-base-pair reads. Processing in the source paper ran as follows. A later analysis tallied 80 million to 95 million unique TCR beta chains across the 666 repertoires, and about 10 million of those chains were shared by two or more donors. Raw reads were error-corrected and collapsed into unique sequences by a nearest-neighbor algorithm in which closely related sequences were merged to remove PCR and sequencing errors. To assign V, D and J gene segments, CDR3 sequences were aligned to IMGT reference sequences. For a sequence to be retained, a match of at least six nucleotides was required to both a V gene segment and a J gene segment. A rearrangement was called productive if the CDR3 had no stop codons and remained in frame with V and J, and every other rearrangement was called non-productive. CDR3 was defined according to IMGT convention as the region running from the second conserved V-encoded cysteine to the conserved J-encoded phenylalanine. Sequences without an unambiguous match to a single V gene segment were excluded from the earlier analysis of about 640 of the donors. In an earlier analysis of approximately 560 of the donors, a V segment was called functional when productive rearrangements were above 56.7%, and segregating when the standard deviation between donors exceeded 5%. To diagnose cytomegalovirus status from the catalog of TCR beta chain sequences, a statistical classification framework was built. V and J gene assignment, in a later analysis, came from comparing TCR nucleotide sequences with IMGT/GENE-DB human TR gene sequences. Using the TCRdist pipeline, a later analysis assigned CDR3 sequences along with most-parsimonious VDJ recombination scenarios. In a later analysis, each TCR beta chain was defined by its CDR3 amino acid sequence together with its V-gene family, and reads without a unique V-gene family were excluded. In a later analysis, fewer than 600 highly shared, low-generation-probability nucleotide sequences were removed to address suspected cross-contamination and a sequencing artifact. For each public chain, a later analysis derived a clonal expansion index from normalized ranks of inferred template counts within each repertoire. In a later analysis, generation probabilities were computed using a VDJ recombination model fitted to out-of-frame rearrangements, and the results were checked against IGoR. In a later analysis, TCR-TCR, TCR-HLA and TCR-CMV co-occurrence was scored with hypergeometric tests, and a repertoire-size bias correction was applied to TCR pairs. False discovery rates were estimated in a later analysis by permuting HLA or CMV assignments 20 times. In a later analysis, co-occurring TCRs were grouped with DBSCAN, and TCRdist sequence similarity was added when clustering was performed within HLA-allele-positive subsets. For co-occurrence clustering, repertoires with fewer than 30,000 or more than 120,000 public chains were excluded, along with five repertoires with anomalous nucleotide sharing. TCRdb retrieved this table from immuneACCESS and kept in-frame rearrangements only. Not all clones are present; in checked studies, unresolved V genes account for under half, and no reason is known for the remainder. V and J calls and clone size come straight from that table; D and trimming were deduced from the DNA. The sample yields roughly 110,000 clones; roughly 76% were counted once. Together, the top ten hold about 2% of the sample.

The cohort consisted of fewer than 700 healthy bone marrow donors. All cohort members were sampled while nominally healthy, although unrecorded immune exposures were likely present. The donor was CMV seronegative and was included in the group of several hundred seronegative cohort members. A peripheral blood sample was collected from each donor, and TCR beta sequencing was performed on peripheral blood mononuclear cells. The Qiagen DNeasy Blood Extraction Kit was used to extract genomic DNA from the blood cell samples. Taken from the germline V gene (reference sequence), the CDR1 and CDR2 loops are LNHDA and SQIVND. Taken from cysteine to phenylalanine, the CDR3 has 16 residues. Just CDR3 DNA is preserved here, 48 bases in frame from base 1. The V end gives up 0 bases and the J end 0 bases, leaving 2 bases in the junction not matched to a gene. For this clone: Its antigen is still unknown. The record has no base qualities; no much larger clone is one base away.

The receptor's source is a young man in good health and CMV-seronegative. The sequencing input was PBMCs. The chain is encoded by TRBV19 joined to TRBJ1-3, with 7 middle bases fitting TRBD1. CDR3 region: CASSIDRDSSGNTIYF. The sequenced DNA: TGTGCCAGTAGTATAGACCGGGACAGCTCTGGAAACACCATATATTTT.